Following are 29 T cell receptor beta chains from one sample sequenced in a study of radiation and T cells in renal cell carcinoma. This table comes from immunoSEQ multiplex PCR, and its TCRdb copy is limited to in-frame clones, with some not included. Of 25,000 to 40,000 clones listed, 81% were seen once; the top ten hold 33%. Time point: blood 4 weeks post-SBRT, at nephrectomy. The treatment denotes: 15 Gy SBRT to primary tumor, nephrectomy 4 weeks later. The input for sequencing was blood, taken from a patient whose treatment included radiotherapy and nephrectomy. These receptors came from a man between 60 and 75 years old with renal cell carcinoma.

V gene TRBV30 combines with J gene TRBJ2-7; TRBD2 matches 7 bases. V gave up 5 bases and J gave up 2 bases; unmatched junction bases: 9. The CDR3 totals 14 residues. Germline V gene lookup returns CDR1 GTSNPN and CDR2 SVGIG (reference sequence). CDR3 coding DNA: TGTGCCTGGGGGAGGCCAGGGAGGGCCTACGAGCAGTACTTC. Translated: CAWGRPGRAYEQYF.

This clone turned up a few times. This chain links TRBV6-5 with TRBJ1-1; tentative D call: TRBD1 (5 bases). Trimming left V 8 bases short and J 7 bases short, with 11 bases between. Germline V lookup: CDR1 MNHEY, CDR2 SVGAGI. The CDR3 sequence is 11 residues long. The CDR3 here is CASLRGVEAFF. The CDR3 DNA reads as TGTGCCAGCTTAAGGGGAGTTGAAGCTTTCTTT.

The J gene is TRBJ2-1, the V gene TRBV2; the match to TRBD2 covers 12 bases. Germline loops: CDR1 SNHLY, CDR2 FYNNEI. V shed 5 bases and J 8 bases; nucleotides not matched to a gene: 4. This CDR3 comprises 14 residues. As DNA, the CDR3 is TGTGCCAGCAGTCCCCTAGCGGGAGGGGATGAGCAGTTCTTC. It is translated as CASSPLAGGDEQFF. Using reference TRBV2 and TRBJ2-1 for the parts outside the CDR3, the full variable domain is EPEVTQTPSHQVTQMGQEVILRCVPISNHLYFYWYRQILGQKVEFLVSFYNNEISEKSEIFDDQFSVERPDGSNFTLKIRSTKLEDSAMYFCASSPLAGGDEQFFGPGTRLTVL.

The rearrangement links TRBV5-4 to TRBJ1-3; 7 bases line up with TRBD1. V was pared by 4 bases and J by 0 bases, with 10 bases of the junction left unmatched. CDR3 length: 17 amino acids. Germline V CDR1 and CDR2: SGHNT, YYREEE (reference sequence). The CDR3 nucleotides are TGTGCCAGCAGCCCCCGGGACAGCCCGAGCTCTGGAAACACCATATATTTT. Translating it yields CASSPRDSPSSGNTIYF.

This sequence joins TRBV5-1 and TRBJ2-5; D is possibly TRBD1 (6 bases). Germline V gene lookup returns CDR1 SGHRS and CDR2 YFSETQ. V lost 4 bases, J lost 3 bases, and 10 bases lay in between. The CDR3 consists of 13 residues. CDR3 in amino acids: CASSVGTKETQYF. As DNA, the CDR3 is TGCGCCAGCAGCGTCGGGACAAAAGAGACCCAGTACTTC.

The rearrangement uses TRBV29-1 and TRBJ1-6, with D perhaps matching TRBD1 (5 bases). V lost 4 bases to trimming and J lost 2 bases, with 15 bases between them. The germline V gene has CDR1 SQVTM and CDR2 ANQGSEA. CDR3 length: 16 amino acids. In DNA, the CDR3 is TGCAGCGTTGGCGGTGGGGGGGTTGCCTATAATTCACCCCTCCACTTT. This sequence encodes CSVGGGGVAYNSPLHF.

For the CDR3, the DNA is TGTGCCAGCAGCTTAGGGGACCCCAGGGGAGCTTTCTTT. It codes for CASSLGDPRGAFF. The rearrangement links TRBV11-2 to TRBJ1-1; D may be TRBD1 (6 bases). This CDR3 has 13 amino acids. Trimming took 1 base from V and 10 from J, leaving 13 bases between them. Germline V gene lookup returns CDR1 SGHAT and CDR2 FQNNGV.

The chain carries TRBV30 and TRBJ1-2; D gene unclear. CDR1 is GTSNPN, CDR2 SVGIG, per germline (reference sequence). Trimming removed 2 bases at V and 8 bases at J, with 18 bases between. The CDR3 extends over 14 amino acids. CDR3 DNA: TGTGCCTGGAGTTCCCCGGGTCCTATCGAGGGCTACACCTTC. It yields the protein CAWSSPGPIEGYTF.

This chain connects TRBV19 to TRBJ2-7; D is unclear. This CDR3 comprises 14 residues. CDR1 LNHDA and CDR2 SQIVND come from the germline V gene (reference sequence). Trimming stripped 3 bases from V and 3 bases from J, with 12 bases between. Here the CDR3 reads CASSMRELFYEQYF. The CDR3 DNA reads as TGTGCCAGTAGTATGCGCGAGCTGTTCTACGAGCAGTACTTC.

This chain links TRBV5-1 with TRBJ1-1; 8 bases align to TRBD1. With V trimmed by 1 base and J by 0 bases, 11 bases remained unmatched. The CDR3 has 18 residues. CDR1 is SGHRS and CDR2 is YFSETQ in the germline V gene. The CDR3 DNA reads TGCGCCAGCAGCTTGTTAGGTGCGGGGGACAGGATGAACACTGAAGCTTTCTTT. Amino acids: CASSLLGAGDRMNTEAFF.

J is TRBJ2-7 and V is TRBV30, with D uncertain. CDR3 length: 14 residues. Germline V lookup: CDR1 GTSNPN, CDR2 SVGIG (reference sequence). V lost 0 bases and J lost 7, with 16 bases in between. DNA of the CDR3: TGTGCCTGGAGTGTAAAATCCTCATTCGGGGAGCAGTACTTC. It translates to CAWSVKSSFGEQYF.

V is TRBV1 and J is TRBJ1-1. TRBV1 is labeled a pseudogene. The CDR3 contains 18 residues. CDR3 amino acids: CTSSQRARAEGRQIEAFF. The CDR3 nucleotides are TGCACCAGCAGCCAAAGGGCCCGGGCCGAGGGCAGACAAATTGAAGCTTTCTTT.

The genes are TRBV7-2 and TRBJ1-2, with D maybe TRBD1 (5 bases). The CDR3 sequence is 15 residues long. With 2 bases removed from V and 0 bases from J, the gap between germline ends came to 10 bases. CDR1 SGHTA and CDR2 FQGNSA come from the germline V gene. The CDR3 protein is CASSLQGRSNYGYTF. CDR3 DNA: TGTGCCAGCAGCTTACAGGGACGGTCTAACTATGGCTACACCTTC.

This clone was recorded once. The gene calls are TRBV6-5 and TRBJ1-4; a possible D gene is TRBD1 (5 bases). Trimming removed 2 bases from V and 11 bases from J, with 9 bases in between. Germline-derived CDR1 and CDR2 are MNHEY and SVGAGI. The CDR3 is made up of 12 amino acids. CDR3 loop: CASSYQGGKLFF. The CDR3 coding sequence is TGTGCCAGCAGTTACCAGGGAGGGAAACTGTTTTTT.

This chain joins TRBV5-1 and TRBJ2-6; D gene unclear. CDR1 is SGHRS, CDR2 YFSETQ, per germline. V lost 0 bases, J lost 4 bases, and 5 bases lay in between. This CDR3 is built from 14 residues. The CDR3 DNA sequence: TGCGCCAGCAGCTTGGAATCGGGGGCCAACGTCCTGACTTTC. Translation gives CASSLESGANVLTF.

The rearrangement joins TRBV7-2 to TRBJ2-2; D unclear. Germline CDR1 reads SGHTA; CDR2 reads FQGNSA. This CDR3 comprises 14 residues. V was shortened by 1 base and J by 0 bases, with 3 bases between the two germline ends. The CDR3 region is CASSLEANTGELFF. Written as DNA, the CDR3 is TGTGCCAGCAGCTTAGAAGCGAACACCGGGGAGCTGTTTTTT.

This clone has a single count. The CDR3 nucleotides are TGTGCCAGCAGCTCAAGGGGGCTGAACTATGGCTACACCTTC. This codes for CASSSRGLNYGYTF. This chain connects TRBV9 to TRBJ1-2; the match to TRBD1 covers 7 bases. Looked up from germline, CDR1 is SGDLS and CDR2 is YYNGEE. The CDR3 length is 14 residues. The J segment lost 2 bases and the V segment lost 4 bases, leaving 5 bases of the junction unmatched.

The V call is TRBV19, the J call TRBJ2-5, with 8 bases matching TRBD2. Losses at the gene ends were 0 bases for V and 4 bases for J; bases not matched to a gene: 4. The V gene's germline CDR1 is LNHDA and CDR2 SQIVND (reference sequence). CDR3 size: 15 residues. The CDR3 DNA is TGTGCCAGTAGTATAGAAGGGACTAGTGGAGAGACCCAGTACTTC. Protein product: CASSIEGTSGETQYF.

The rearrangement joins TRBV4-3 to TRBJ2-1; 8 bases match TRBD2. The germline CDR1 and CDR2 sequences are LGHNA and YSLEER. The CDR3 is 16 residues long. The trim removed 4 bases at V and 10 bases at J, leaving 15 bases unmatched. Written as DNA, the CDR3 is TGCGCCAGCAGCCCGTCTACGGGAGGGGCGACCGTGGAGCAGTTCTTC. This gives the protein CASSPSTGGATVEQFF.

This clone appeared a few times. The chain couples TRBV2 to TRBJ2-3; TRBD2 matches at 9 bases. From germline, CDR1 is SNHLY and CDR2 FYNNEI. Trimming cost V 7 bases and J 6 bases; bases outside gene matches: 11. The CDR3 has 15 residues. CDR3: CASNERVAGGDTQYF. The CDR3 bases are TGTGCCAGCAACGAACGGGTGGCGGGAGGGGATACGCAGTATTTT.

The rearrangement uses TRBV28 and TRBJ1-2; no clear D. The V and J ends lost 5 bases and 2 bases respectively, with 6 bases between them. Germline V gene sequence: CDR1 MDHEN, CDR2 SYDVKM. CDR3 size: 12 residues. The CDR3 region is CASSRQNYGYTF. The DNA for the CDR3 is TGTGCCAGCAGTAGGCAGAACTATGGCTACACCTTC.

The V call is TRBV6-6, the J call TRBJ2-7; D might be TRBD1 (5 bases). Germline CDR1 and CDR2: MNHNY and SVGAGI (reference sequence). The CDR3 extends over 13 amino acids. The V end lost 2 bases, the J end lost 7 bases, and 12 bases lay between the germline ends. CDR3 protein: CASSYVGLDEQYF. The CDR3 DNA reads as TGTGCCAGCAGTTACGTGGGGCTGGATGAGCAGTACTTC.

This chain connects TRBV5-6 to TRBJ2-7, with no clear D. The CDR3 is made up of 14 amino acids. Germline V gene lookup returns CDR1 SGHDT and CDR2 YYEEEE. V lost 0 bases and J 6 bases, leaving 13 bases between the germline ends. The CDR3 nucleotides read TGTGCCAGCAGCTTGGATTTGGGAACCCCCGAGCAGTACTTC. This encodes CASSLDLGTPEQYF. Combining the CDR3 with reference TRBV5-6 and TRBJ2-7 gives the whole variable domain DAGVTQSPTHLIKTRGQQVTLRCSPKSGHDTVSWYQQALGQGPQFIFQYYEEEERQRGNFPDRFSGHQFPNYSSELNVNALLLGDSALYLCASSLDLGTPEQYFGPGTRLTVT.

The chain combines TRBV4-3 with TRBJ1-5; D gene unclear. Germline CDR1 reads LGHNA; CDR2 reads YSLEER. CDR3 length: 13 amino acids. The ends were cut back, 0 bases at V and 3 bases at J, with 3 bases in the middle. CDR3 protein: CASSQDYNQPQHF. CDR3 sequence (DNA): TGCGCCAGCAGCCAAGACTACAATCAGCCCCAGCATTTT.

This chain joins TRBV7-9 and TRBJ2-1; 8 bases agree with TRBD2. Germline CDR1 reads SEHNR; CDR2 reads FQNEAQ (reference sequence). The CDR3 runs to 19 residues. The V and J ends lost 3 bases and 5 bases, in that order; junction bases with no gene match: 18. The CDR3 reads CASSFVGVVSGRADNEQFF. The DNA for the CDR3 is TGTGCCAGCAGCTTTGTTGGGGTAGTATCCGGGAGGGCCGACAATGAGCAGTTCTTC.

V is TRBV7-2 and J is TRBJ2-1; D possibly matches TRBD1 or TRBD2 (5 bases each). The germline CDR1 and CDR2 sequences are SGHTA and FQGNSA. The CDR3 runs 13 residues. Trimming took 5 bases from V and 12 from J, leaving 17 bases between them. In nucleotides, the CDR3 is TGTGCCAGCAGCCCCCTCCTAGAGGGGAGGCAGTTCTTC. This translates into CASSPLLEGRQFF.

The chain couples TRBV19 to TRBJ2-7, with TRBD2 matching 12 bases. CDR3 length equals 16 residues. The V gene end was trimmed by 3 bases and the J gene end by 4 bases; junction bases not matched to a gene: 7. Per germline, CDR1 LNHDA and CDR2 SQIVND (reference sequence). Here the CDR3 reads CASSMQLAGGAYEQYF. DNA for the CDR3: TGTGCCAGTAGTATGCAGCTAGCGGGAGGGGCTTACGAGCAGTACTTC.

The J gene is TRBJ2-3, the V gene TRBV5-1; tentatively, D is TRBD2 (5 bases). This CDR3 has 16 residues. Germline V gives CDR1 SGHRS, CDR2 YFSETQ. The V gene lost 1 base and the J gene lost 2 bases, with 14 bases spanning the gap. In DNA, the CDR3 is TGCGCCAGCAGCTTGTTGAATGCGGGCCTCACAGATACGCAGTATTTT. Translating gives CASSLLNAGLTDTQYF.

V gene TRBV4-2 combines with J gene TRBJ1-5, with unresolved D. V lost 0 bases and J lost 9, with 15 bases in between. Germline V gene data show CDR1 as LGHNA and CDR2 as YNFKEQ. This CDR3 is built from 15 residues. The CDR3 loop is CASSQDPGFRMPQHF. CDR3 in DNA: TGTGCCAGCAGCCAAGATCCGGGGTTCCGAATGCCCCAGCATTTT.